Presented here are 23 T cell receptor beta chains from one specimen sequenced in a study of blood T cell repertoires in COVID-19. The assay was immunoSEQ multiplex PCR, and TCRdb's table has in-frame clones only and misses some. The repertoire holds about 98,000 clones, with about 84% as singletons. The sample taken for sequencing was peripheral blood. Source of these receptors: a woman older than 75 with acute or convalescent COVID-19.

The CDR3 bases are TGTGCCAGCAAGAAGGGGGCCCTCGGACGGTGGCCCCAGCATTTT. Its translation is CASKKGALGRWPQHF. V is TRBV6-5 and J is TRBJ1-5; 7 bases agree with TRBD1. In germline, CDR1 is MNHEY, CDR2 SVGAGI. V lost 7 bases and J lost 9; bases outside the gene matches: 15. CDR3 length: 15 residues.

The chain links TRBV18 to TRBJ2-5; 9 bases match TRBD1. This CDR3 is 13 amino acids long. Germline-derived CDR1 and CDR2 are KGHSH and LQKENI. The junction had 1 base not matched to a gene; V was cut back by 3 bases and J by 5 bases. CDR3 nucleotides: TGTGCCAGCTCACCGGGACAGGGTGAGACCCAGTACTTC. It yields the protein CASSPGQGETQYF.

The CDR3 DNA sequence: TGTGCCAGCACCCAACCGCCCCGCGGGGGGAACAATGAGCAGTTCTTC. This codes for CASTQPPRGGNNEQFF. The chain combines TRBV7-8 with TRBJ2-1; 8 bases agree with TRBD2. CDR3 length equals 16 residues. The germline CDR1 and CDR2 sequences are SGHVS and FQNEAQ. V dropped 7 bases and J dropped 5; count of bases not matched to a gene: 13.

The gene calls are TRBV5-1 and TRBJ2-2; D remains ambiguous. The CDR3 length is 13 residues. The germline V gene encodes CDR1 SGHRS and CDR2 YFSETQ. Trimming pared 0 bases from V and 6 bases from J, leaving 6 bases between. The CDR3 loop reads CASSLDNPGELFF. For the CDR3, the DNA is TGCGCCAGCAGCTTGGACAATCCCGGGGAGCTGTTTTTT.

The CDR3 DNA reads TGTGCCAGCAGCTCCGACAGGGGGCTATGGGAGCCCCAGCATTTT. It encodes CASSSDRGLWEPQHF. V and J are TRBV7-2 and TRBJ1-5; TRBD1 agrees at 10 bases. The CDR3 runs to 15 residues. The trim removed 4 bases at V and 8 bases at J, leaving 8 bases unmatched. The germline gives CDR1 SGHTA, CDR2 FQGNSA.

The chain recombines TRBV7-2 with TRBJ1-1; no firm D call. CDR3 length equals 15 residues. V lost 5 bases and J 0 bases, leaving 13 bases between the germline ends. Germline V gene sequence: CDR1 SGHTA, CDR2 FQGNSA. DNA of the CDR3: TGTGCCAGCAGCCCTAGACGCTCCCTGAACACTGAAGCTTTCTTT. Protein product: CASSPRRSLNTEAFF.

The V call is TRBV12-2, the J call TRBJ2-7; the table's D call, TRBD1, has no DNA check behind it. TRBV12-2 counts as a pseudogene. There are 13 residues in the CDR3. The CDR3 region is CASRPDRAYEQYV. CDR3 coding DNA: TGTGCAAGTCGCCCCGACAGAGCCTACGAGCAGTACGTC.

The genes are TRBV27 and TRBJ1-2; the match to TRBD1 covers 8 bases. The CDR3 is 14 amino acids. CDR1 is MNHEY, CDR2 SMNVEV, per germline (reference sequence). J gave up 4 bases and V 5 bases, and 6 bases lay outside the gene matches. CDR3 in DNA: TGTGCCAGCAGTCCCCAGGACAGGGTCTATGGCTACACCTTC. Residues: CASSPQDRVYGYTF.

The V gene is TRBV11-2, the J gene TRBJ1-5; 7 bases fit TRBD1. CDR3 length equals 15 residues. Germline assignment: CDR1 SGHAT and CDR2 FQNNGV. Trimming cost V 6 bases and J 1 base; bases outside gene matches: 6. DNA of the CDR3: TGTGCCAGCAGTTTACAGGGACAGAGCAATCAGCCCCAGCATTTT. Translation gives CASSLQGQSNQPQHF.

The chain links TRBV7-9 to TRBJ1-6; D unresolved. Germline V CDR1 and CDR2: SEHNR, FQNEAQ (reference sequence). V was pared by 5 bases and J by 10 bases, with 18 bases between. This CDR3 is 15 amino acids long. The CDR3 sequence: CASSPGTASGSPLHF. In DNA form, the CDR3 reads TGTGCCAGCAGCCCAGGAACGGCAAGCGGGTCACCCCTCCACTTT.

The CDR3 region is CASSAEQGDVLYNEQFF. The CDR3 nucleotides read TGTGCCAGCAGCGCAGAACAGGGGGACGTCTTGTACAATGAGCAGTTCTTC. This sequence joins TRBV7-6 and TRBJ2-1; the match to TRBD1 covers 8 bases. V was clipped by 5 bases and J by 4 bases; unmatched bases: 13. Per germline, CDR1 SGHVS and CDR2 FNYEAQ. The CDR3 has 17 residues. Full variable domain (rest looked up from reference TRBV7-6 and TRBJ2-1): GAGVSQSPRYKVTKRGQDVALRCDPISGHVSLYWYRQALGQGPEFLTYFNYEAQQDKSGLPNDRFSAERPEGSISTLTIQRTEQRDSAMYRCASSAEQGDVLYNEQFFGPGTRLTVL.

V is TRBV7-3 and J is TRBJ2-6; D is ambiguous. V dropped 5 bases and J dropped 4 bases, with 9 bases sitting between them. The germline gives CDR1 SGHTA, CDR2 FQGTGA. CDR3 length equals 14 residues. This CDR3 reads CASSQDSGANVLTF. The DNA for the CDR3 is TGTGCCAGCAGCCAAGACTCCGGGGCCAACGTCCTGACTTTC.

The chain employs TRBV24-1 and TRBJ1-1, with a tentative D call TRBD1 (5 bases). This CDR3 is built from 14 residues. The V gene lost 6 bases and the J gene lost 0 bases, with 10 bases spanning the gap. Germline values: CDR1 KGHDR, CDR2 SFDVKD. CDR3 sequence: CATSPTGLNTEAFF. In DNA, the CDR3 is TGTGCCACCAGTCCCACAGGACTGAACACTGAAGCTTTCTTT.

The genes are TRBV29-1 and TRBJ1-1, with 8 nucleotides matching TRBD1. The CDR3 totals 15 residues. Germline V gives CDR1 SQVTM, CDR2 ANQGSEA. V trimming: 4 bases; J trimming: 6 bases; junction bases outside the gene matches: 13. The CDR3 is CSVVRQGTSIAEAFF. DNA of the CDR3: TGCAGCGTTGTCCGACAGGGGACGTCGATCGCTGAAGCTTTCTTT.

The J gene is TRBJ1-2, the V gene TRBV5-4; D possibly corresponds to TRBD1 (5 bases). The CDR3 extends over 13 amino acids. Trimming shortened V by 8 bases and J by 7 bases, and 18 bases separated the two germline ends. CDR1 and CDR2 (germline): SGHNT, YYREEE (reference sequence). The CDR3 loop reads CASSSVAGGGYTF. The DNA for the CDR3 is TGTGCCAGTTCTTCCGTAGCCGGGGGTGGCTACACCTTC.

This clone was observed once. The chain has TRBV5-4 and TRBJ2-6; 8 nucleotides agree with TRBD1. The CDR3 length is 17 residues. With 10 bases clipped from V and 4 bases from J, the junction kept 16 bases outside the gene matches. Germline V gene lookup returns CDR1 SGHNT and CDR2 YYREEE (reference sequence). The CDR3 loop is CAVGQGRMLAGANVLTF. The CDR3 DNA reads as TGTGCCGTCGGACAGGGAAGAATGTTGGCCGGGGCCAACGTCCTGACTTTC. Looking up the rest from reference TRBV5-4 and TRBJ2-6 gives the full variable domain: ETGVTQSPTHLIKTRGQQVTLRCSSQSGHNTVSWYQQALGQGPQFIFQYYREEENGRGNFPPRFSGLQFPNYSSELNVNALELDDSALYLCAVGQGRMLAGANVLTFGAGSRLTVL.

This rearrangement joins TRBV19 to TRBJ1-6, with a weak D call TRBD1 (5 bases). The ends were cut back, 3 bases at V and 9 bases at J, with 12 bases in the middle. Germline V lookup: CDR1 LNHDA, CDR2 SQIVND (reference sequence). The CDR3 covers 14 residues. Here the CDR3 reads CASSMGRPSSPLHF. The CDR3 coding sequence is TGTGCCAGTAGTATGGGGCGCCCTTCTTCACCCCTCCACTTT.

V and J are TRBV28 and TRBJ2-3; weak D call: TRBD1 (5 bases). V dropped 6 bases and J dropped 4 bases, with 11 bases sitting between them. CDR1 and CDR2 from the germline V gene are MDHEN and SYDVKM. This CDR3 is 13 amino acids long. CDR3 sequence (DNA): TGTGCCAGCAGCGTCCAGGGCCCAGATACGCAGTATTTT. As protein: CASSVQGPDTQYF.

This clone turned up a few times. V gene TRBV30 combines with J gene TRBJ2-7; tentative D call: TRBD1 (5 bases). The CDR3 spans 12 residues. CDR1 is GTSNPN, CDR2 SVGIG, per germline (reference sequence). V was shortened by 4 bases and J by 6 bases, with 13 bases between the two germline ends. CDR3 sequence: CAWKPDRAEQYF. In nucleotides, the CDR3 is TGTGCCTGGAAACCTGACAGAGCCGAGCAGTACTTC. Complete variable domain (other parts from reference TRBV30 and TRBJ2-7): SQTIHQWPATLVQPVGSPLSLECTVEGTSNPNLYWYRQAAGRGLQLLFYSVGIGQISSEVPQNLSASRPQDRQFILSSKKLLLSDSGFYLCAWKPDRAEQYFGPGTRLTVT.

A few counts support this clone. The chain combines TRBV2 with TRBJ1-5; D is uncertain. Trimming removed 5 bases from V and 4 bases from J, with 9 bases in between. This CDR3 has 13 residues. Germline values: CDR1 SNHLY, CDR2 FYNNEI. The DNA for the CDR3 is TGTGCCAGCAGTCTTACAGAGAATCAGCCCCAGCATTTT. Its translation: CASSLTENQPQHF.

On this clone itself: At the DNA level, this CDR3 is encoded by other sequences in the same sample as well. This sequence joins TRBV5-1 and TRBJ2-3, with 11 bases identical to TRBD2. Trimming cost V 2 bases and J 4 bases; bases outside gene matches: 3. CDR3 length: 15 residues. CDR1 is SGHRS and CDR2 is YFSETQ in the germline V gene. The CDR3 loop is CASSFSGGVSDTQYF. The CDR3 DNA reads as TGCGCCAGCAGCTTTAGCGGGGGGGTCTCAGATACGCAGTATTTT.

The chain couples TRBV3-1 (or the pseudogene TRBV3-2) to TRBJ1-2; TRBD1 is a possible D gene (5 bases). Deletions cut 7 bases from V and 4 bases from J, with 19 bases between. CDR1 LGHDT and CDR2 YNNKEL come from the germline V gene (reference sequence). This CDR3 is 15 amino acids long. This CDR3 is CASTSEGLEGYGYTF. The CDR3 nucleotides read TGTGCCAGCACCTCAGAGGGGTTGGAGGGCTATGGCTACACCTTC.

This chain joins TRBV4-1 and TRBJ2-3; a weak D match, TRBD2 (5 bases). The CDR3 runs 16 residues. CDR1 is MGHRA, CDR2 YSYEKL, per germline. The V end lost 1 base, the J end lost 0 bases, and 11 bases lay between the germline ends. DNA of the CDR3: TGCGCCAGCAGCCAAGGCGCAGGACTTAGCACAGATACGCAGTATTTT. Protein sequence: CASSQGAGLSTDTQYF.